Listed below are T cell receptor beta chains from one sample, sequenced in a study of multiple sclerosis patients with progressive multifocal leukoencephalopathy. TCRdb's table, derived via immunoSEQ multiplex PCR, lists solely in-frame clones and lacks some. The sample lists around 30,000 clones; about 89% were seen once. Sequencing was performed on PBMCs. The receptors shown here come from a human donor with multiple sclerosis. Each CDR3 is given without its conserved first and last residue.

TRBV6-5,TRBJ1-5,ASRTPGLGPQH
TRBV25-1,TRBJ2-7,ASSTPRRGAREQY
TRBV18,TRBJ2-2,ASSPFSAGELF
TRBV7-6,TRBJ2-7,ASSSSSYEQY
TRBV27,TRBJ2-3,ASSLRRSTDTQY
TRBV6-6,TRBJ2-7,ASRRSGSGYEQY
TRBV6-4,TRBJ1-1,ASSTEGTSTEAF
TRBV6-4,TRBJ2-1,ASSNTNRSPWQF
TRBV5-4,TRBJ2-5,ASSSPGLQETQY
TRBV6-4,TRBJ1-1,ASSETGSTEAF
TRBV28,TRBJ2-2,ASSKNRGLAGELF
TRBV30,TRBJ1-1,AWRDANTEAF
TRBV7-9,TRBJ1-5,ASSFGGWSGQPQH
TRBV4-3,TRBJ2-1,ASSPDRESYNEQF
TRBV7-6,TRBJ2-2,ASSLARGGAPGELF
TRBV6-6,TRBJ1-1,ASRPPGGNTEAF
TRBV19,TRBJ1-2,ASSPGWATNYGYT
TRBV19,TRBJ2-1,ASRGQAYNEQF
TRBV5-4,TRBJ2-2,ASSLIAGGVDTGELF
TRBV7-2,TRBJ1-1,ASSPAGGALGSTEAF
TRBV14,TRBJ2-4,ASSQGGNHRAKNIQY
TRBV11-1,TRBJ2-1,ASSDSLAINEQF
TRBV10-3,TRBJ2-7,AISGTGGEQY
TRBV2,TRBJ1-4,ASSEAGRKNEKLF
TRBV28,TRBJ2-1,ASSLGDEQF
TRBV6-5,TRBJ1-4,ASSLWGGAGEKLF
TRBV11-2,TRBJ2-1,ASSPRTSGRHEQF